Following are 26 T cell receptor beta chains from one sample sequenced in a study of blood T cell repertoires in COVID-19. The protocol was immunoSEQ multiplex PCR, while the TCRdb copy is restricted to in-frame clones and leaves out a portion. The table has over 300,000 clones, 80% to 90% seen once; the top ten hold roughly 1.2%. The sample consisted of peripheral blood. These receptors originate from a man aged 35-49 years with acute or convalescent COVID-19.

This clone showed up many times. CDR3 DNA: TGTGCCAGCAGCCGGGGACAGGGGACTCGCACTGAAGCTTTCTTT. Protein product: CASSRGQGTRTEAFF. The J gene is TRBJ1-1, the V gene TRBV5-5, with 10 bases that match TRBD1. This CDR3 has 15 amino acids. Germline V gene sequence: CDR1 SGHKS, CDR2 YYEKEE (reference sequence). V dropped 4 bases and J dropped 4; count of bases not matched to a gene: 7.

This clone was observed once. This chain connects TRBV20-1 to TRBJ1-4; no firm D call. Trimming left V 3 bases short and J 7 bases short, with 6 bases between. The CDR3 sequence is 11 residues long. The germline CDR1 and CDR2 sequences are DFQATT and SNEGSKA (reference sequence). The CDR3 DNA follows: TGCAGTGCTAGCCCTGTTGAAAAACTGTTTTTT. It yields the protein CSASPVEKLFF.

This chain joins TRBV6-5 and TRBJ1-1; D possibly corresponds to TRBD1 (6 bases). Trimming stripped 8 bases from V and 3 bases from J, with 19 bases between. CDR3 size: 15 residues. Germline lookup yields CDR1 MNHEY and CDR2 SVGAGI. The CDR3 sequence: CASYRGGQADTEAFF. The CDR3 nucleotides are TGTGCCAGCTATAGGGGGGGACAAGCTGACACTGAAGCTTTCTTT.

V usage is TRBV10-3 and J usage is TRBJ1-1; TRBD1 matches 9 bases. Germline V gene lookup returns CDR1 ENHRY and CDR2 SYGVKD. The V segment lost 6 bases and the J segment 2 bases; nucleotides outside the gene matches: 4. The CDR3 is 14 amino acids. The CDR3 is CAISRDRDNTEAFF. CDR3 nucleotide sequence: TGTGCCATCAGCAGGGACAGGGATAACACTGAAGCTTTCTTT.

V and J are TRBV29-1 and TRBJ2-5; no clear D. Trimming stripped 5 bases from V and 5 bases from J, with 18 bases between. CDR3 length equals 14 residues. From germline, CDR1 is SQVTM and CDR2 ANQGSEA. CDR3 nucleotide sequence: TGCAGCGTTACCCCAGAAGTGGCGGTGGAGACCCAGTACTTC. This codes for CSVTPEVAVETQYF. Supplemented by reference TRBV29-1 and TRBJ2-5, the full variable domain reads SAVISQKPSRDICQRGTSLTIQCQVDSQVTMMFWYRQQPGQSLTLIATANQGSEATYESGFVIDKFPISRPNLTFSTLTVSNMSPEDSSIYLCSVTPEVAVETQYFGPGTRLLVL.

The V and J genes are TRBV6-1 and TRBJ2-2; D is ambiguous. V lost 0 bases and J lost 4, with 12 bases in between. The CDR3 is made up of 16 amino acids. CDR1 and CDR2 from the germline V gene are MNHNS and SASEGT. The CDR3 DNA sequence: TGTGCCAGCAGTGAAGCCATGTGGCGGCTCACCGGGGAGCTGTTTTTT. This translates into CASSEAMWRLTGELFF.

The V call is TRBV9, the J call TRBJ2-1; a weak D match, TRBD1 (6 bases). Trimming stripped 5 bases from V and 1 base from J, with 13 bases between. Per germline, CDR1 SGDLS and CDR2 YYNGEE. The CDR3 is 15 amino acids. In DNA form, the CDR3 reads TGTGCCAGCAGTCCGCAGGGGTATTCCTACAATGAGCAGTTCTTC. Translated, it gives CASSPQGYSYNEQFF.

V usage is TRBV15 and J usage is TRBJ2-1; 9 nucleotides line up with TRBD1. Germline-derived CDR1 and CDR2 are LNHNV and YYDKDF (reference sequence). V lost 3 bases and J lost 10; bases outside the gene matches: 4. The CDR3 sequence is 13 residues long. CDR3 protein: CATSSNRGREQFF. The DNA of the CDR3 is TGTGCCACCAGCAGCAACAGGGGGCGAGAGCAGTTCTTC.

The CDR3 protein is CASRRTGGNEKLFF. In DNA form, the CDR3 reads TGTGCCAGCAGGAGGACTGGGGGCAATGAAAAACTGTTTTTT. V usage is TRBV27 and J usage is TRBJ1-4, with D possibly matching TRBD1 (6 bases). The ends were cut back, 6 bases at V and 5 bases at J, with 13 bases in the middle. CDR3 size: 14 residues. Germline values: CDR1 MNHEY, CDR2 SMNVEV (reference sequence).

A few counts support this clone. The chain joins TRBV7-3 to TRBJ2-2, with 8 positions matching TRBD2. The CDR3 is 16 residues long. With 2 bases clipped from V and 4 bases from J, the junction kept 6 bases outside the gene matches. Germline CDR1 and CDR2: SGHTA and FQGTGA. This chain's CDR3 is CASSLWAGGGTGELFF. As DNA, the CDR3 is TGTGCCAGCAGCTTATGGGCGGGAGGAGGCACCGGGGAGCTGTTTTTT.

The chain uses TRBV19 and TRBJ2-2; 11 nucleotides agree with TRBD2. Per the germline V gene, CDR1 is LNHDA and CDR2 is SQIVND (reference sequence). The CDR3 consists of 16 residues. The trim removed 5 bases at V and 5 bases at J, leaving 7 bases unmatched. The CDR3: CASSQYRTSGTGELFF. In DNA, the CDR3 is TGTGCCAGTAGTCAATATCGGACTAGCGGGACCGGGGAGCTGTTTTTT. The full variable domain, with the rest looked up from reference TRBV19 and TRBJ2-2, is DGGITQSPKYLFRKEGQNVTLSCEQNLNHDAMYWYRQDPGQGLRLIYYSQIVNDFQKGDIAEGYSVSREKKESFPLTVTSAQKNPTAFYLCASSQYRTSGTGELFFGEGSRLTVL.

The chain links TRBV18 to TRBJ2-5; tentative D call: TRBD2 (7 bases). Germline V CDR1 and CDR2: KGHSH, LQKENI. Trimming left V 6 bases short and J 5 bases short, with 13 bases between. The CDR3 consists of 13 residues. The CDR3 coding sequence is TGTGCCAGCTCCGGGGGGCGGACGGAGACCCAGTACTTC. It translates to CASSGGRTETQYF.

J is TRBJ1-2 and V is TRBV5-1; TRBD1 is a possible D gene (5 bases). Germline lookup yields CDR1 SGHRS and CDR2 YFSETQ. The length of the CDR3 is 14 residues. The germline V and J ends were trimmed by 0 bases and 8 bases, with 14 bases remaining between them. The CDR3, as DNA: TGCGCCAGCAGCTTGGCCGGGAGGGGAGCGGGCTACACCTTC. Protein: CASSLAGRGAGYTF. The variable domain in full, completed from reference TRBV5-1 and TRBJ1-2, reads KAGVTQTPRYLIKTRGQQVTLSCSPISGHRSVSWYQQTPGQGLQFLFEYFSETQRNKGNFPGRFSGRQFSNSRSEMNVSTLELGDSALYLCASSLAGRGAGYTFGSGTRLTVV.

V and J are TRBV7-8 and TRBJ1-1, with D perhaps TRBD1 (6 bases). Germline V lookup: CDR1 SGHVS, CDR2 FQNEAQ. The CDR3 has 13 amino acids. V was shortened by 5 bases and J by 1 base, with 8 bases between the two germline ends. CDR3 amino acids: CASSKDRNTEAFF. CDR3 bases: TGTGCCAGCAGCAAGGACAGGAACACTGAAGCTTTCTTT.

The chain is built from TRBV18 and TRBJ1-6; tentative D call: TRBD1 (6 bases). CDR3 length equals 16 residues. V gave up 3 bases and J gave up 0 bases, with 9 bases separating them. The germline V gene has CDR1 KGHSH and CDR2 LQKENI. CDR3 protein: CASSPTGSSYNSPLHF. CDR3 in DNA: TGTGCCAGCTCACCTACAGGGAGCTCCTATAATTCACCCCTCCACTTT.

The chain carries TRBV7-2 and TRBJ2-5; 9 nucleotides align to TRBD2. This CDR3 is 17 amino acids long. With V trimmed by 2 bases and J by 7 bases, 14 bases remained unmatched. Germline V gene data show CDR1 as SGHTA and CDR2 as FQGNSA. CDR3 in DNA: TGTGCCAGCAGCTTAATCGGTACGGGACTAGCATTTAGGACCCAGTACTTC. Residues: CASSLIGTGLAFRTQYF.

V gene TRBV12-3 or TRBV12-4 combines with J gene TRBJ1-1; 7 nucleotides line up with TRBD1. The CDR3 covers 12 residues. V gave up 8 bases and J gave up 7 bases; unmatched junction bases: 7. The CDR3, as DNA: TGTGCCAGCTCCCTCTGGGACAGTGAAGCTTTCTTT. Protein: CASSLWDSEAFF.

The chain joins TRBV2 to TRBJ1-2, with 10 bases identical to TRBD1. The V gene's germline CDR1 is SNHLY and CDR2 FYNNEI. Trimming at V came to 6 bases and at J to 8 bases, leaving 15 bases not matched to a gene. The CDR3 has 16 amino acids. This CDR3 reads CASSGGQGEILGGYTF. Here the CDR3 DNA reads TGTGCCAGCAGCGGCGGACAGGGGGAGATCTTAGGGGGCTACACCTTC.

The rearrangement links TRBV29-1 to TRBJ1-1, with TRBD1 identical over 8 bases. CDR3 size: 12 residues. V trimming: 7 bases; J trimming: 8 bases; junction bases outside the gene matches: 9. CDR1 is SQVTM, CDR2 ANQGSEA, per germline. The DNA of the CDR3 is TGCAGCGGAGGGGGGACAGGTGAGGAAGCTTTCTTT. Protein: CSGGGTGEEAFF.

For the CDR3, the DNA is TGTGCCAGCAGCTTCGGGACAGGGAACCACTATGGCTACACCTTC. Translation gives CASSFGTGNHYGYTF. The V gene is TRBV5-6, the J gene TRBJ1-2, with 9 bases aligning to TRBD1. This CDR3 is built from 15 residues. Trimming cost V 2 bases and J 3 bases; bases outside gene matches: 5. CDR1 is SGHDT, CDR2 YYEEEE, per germline.

This chain uses TRBV7-9 with TRBJ2-7; D may be TRBD1 (6 bases). This CDR3 is 16 amino acids long. The V end lost 6 bases, the J end lost 2 bases, and 20 bases lay between the germline ends. Germline CDR1 is SEHNR and CDR2 is FQNEAQ (reference sequence). CDR3: CASSQITGSRTYEQYF. The DNA for the CDR3 is TGTGCCAGCAGTCAGATTACAGGGTCCCGAACCTACGAGCAGTACTTC.

About this clone: Other DNA sequences in the same sample also yield this CDR3. The rearrangement joins TRBV6-2 or TRBV6-3 to TRBJ1-2; TRBD1 aligns across 8 bases. The CDR3 runs to 11 residues. Germline loops: CDR1 MNHEY, CDR2 SVGEGT. The ends lost 5 bases at V and 8 bases at J; junction bases unmatched: 1. In DNA form, the CDR3 reads TGTGCCAGCAGTGACAGGGGAGGCTACACCTTC. It specifies CASSDRGGYTF.

Regarding this clone: The sample has other DNA sequences that encode this CDR3 too. The CDR3 bases are TGTGCCAGCAGCCCGAGGGACAGCTATAGCAATCAGCCCCAGCATTTT. This sequence encodes CASSPRDSYSNQPQHF. V usage is TRBV28 and J usage is TRBJ1-5, with 7 bases matching TRBD1. The germline CDR1 and CDR2 sequences are MDHEN and SYDVKM. The CDR3 has 16 residues. Germline trimming cut 6 bases from V and 0 bases from J; bases unmatched to any gene: 8. Together with reference TRBV28 and TRBJ1-5, the CDR3 gives the full variable domain: DVKVTQSSRYLVKRTGEKVFLECVQDMDHENMFWYRQDPGLGLRLIYFSYDVKMKEKGDIPEGYSVSREKKERFSLILESASTNQTSMYLCASSPRDSYSNQPQHFGDGTRLSIL.

This clone was recorded only once. The chain uses TRBV7-6 and TRBJ1-2, with 7 bases identical to TRBD1. The germline gives CDR1 SGHVS, CDR2 FNYEAQ. After removal of 5 bases from V and 8 bases from J, the junction contained 20 bases not matched to a gene. This CDR3 region has 17 residues. The CDR3 DNA reads TGTGCCAGCAGCCCCGCCGGCGATACAGGGGCCATTGGGGGCTACACCTTC. Amino acid sequence: CASSPAGDTGAIGGYTF. Full variable domain (missing parts from reference TRBV7-6 and TRBJ1-2): GAGVSQSPRYKVTKRGQDVALRCDPISGHVSLYWYRQALGQGPEFLTYFNYEAQQDKSGLPNDRFSAERPEGSISTLTIQRTEQRDSAMYRCASSPAGDTGAIGGYTFGSGTRLTVV.

The table lists this clone with a few counts. The J gene is TRBJ1-3, the V gene TRBV30; 9 positions agree with TRBD1. Germline V CDR1 and CDR2: GTSNPN, SVGIG (reference sequence). Losses at the gene ends were 6 bases for V and 5 bases for J; bases not matched to a gene: 8. The CDR3 sequence is 14 residues long. The CDR3 DNA is TGTGCCTGTGGGACAGGGAGAGGTCGAAACACCATATATTTT. Translated: CACGTGRGRNTIYF.

Only one count was recorded for this clone. The chain has TRBV9 and TRBJ1-6; D is unresolved. Germline CDR1 is SGDLS and CDR2 is YYNGEE. The V end was cut by 0 bases, the J end by 9 bases, with 10 bases between. This CDR3 contains 14 residues. CDR3 sequence reads: CASSVGQSGSPLHF. CDR3 DNA: TGTGCCAGCAGCGTAGGGCAGTCGGGTTCACCCCTCCACTTT.